Listed here is a single T cell receptor (beta chain). Its antigen is undetermined. Trimming pared 0 bases from V and 1 base from J, leaving 12 bases between. Germline values: CDR1 LGHNA, CDR2 YNFKEQ. The CDR3 has 16 residues. This specimen belongs to a study of shared clonotypes between healthy human individuals. Points from the study as a whole: Sorted-subset sequencing was shown by rarefaction to be incomplete despite large depth. Some naive CD4 clonotypes, around 4.9%, turned up in common across several donors.

TCRdb keeps only in-frame clones here, not all; method: immunoSEQ multiplex PCR. This table holds 2,500,000 or so clones, approximately 93% found once. Every one of the donors was a Caucasian adult that lived in Nashville, Tennessee. Input material: naive CD4+ T cells from PBMCs. This sample's subset: CD45RA+ positively selected. This chain links TRBV4-2 with TRBJ2-5, with D unclear. This sequence originates from a man aged 18 to 29 in good health. Some clones in this sample may be carry-over from other donors' samples. The CDR3 DNA reads as TGTGCCAGCAGCCAAGAAGGAGCAGGCAGCCAAGAGACCCAGTACTTC. Residues: CASSQEGAGSQETQYF.